This TCR beta chain originates from a study of T-cell reconstitution after alpha-beta-depleted transplantation in children. This clonotype came up a few times. Its antigen remains unknown. Study-level results: Newly made T cells mostly supplied T-cell counts and diversity one year after transplant. The study traced high day-60 TCRbeta diversity in some patients to surviving recipient T cells and thymic progenitors. After transplant, at about two months, alpha-beta T cells were reportedly derived from several hundred expanded graft clones.

TCRbeta library construction was performed incorporating unique molecular identifiers. TCRdb used MiXCR to reprocess the PCR reads, holding one entry per CDR3 protein. This sample has tens of thousands of distinct CDR3 sequences; 40% to 55% occur once, and the top ten carry nearly 98%. The source material was PBMCs, mostly from graft donor cells, sampled 360 days after TCRalphabeta/CD19-depleted stem cell transplant. This sequence was found in a male patient aged 10 to 17 who had a stem cell transplant for acute lymphoblastic leukemia, so the T cells may come from the graft donor.

The CDR3 sequence: CASSPSPLLAGGVSYEQYF. The CDR3 DNA follows: TGTGCCAGCAGCCCCAGCCCCCTTCTAGCGGGGGGAGTCTCCTACGAGCAGTACTTC. V is TRBV11-2 and J is TRBJ2-7; TRBD2 aligns across 11 bases. In germline, CDR1 is SGHAT, CDR2 FQNNGV. V gave up 5 bases and J gave up 0 bases; unmatched junction bases: 15. This CDR3 is built from 19 residues.